Listed below are T cell receptor beta chains from one sample, sequenced in a study of blood T cell repertoires in COVID-19. Repertoires were generated with immunoSEQ multiplex PCR, while TCRdb's copy carries only in-frame clones and drops some. There are approximately 120,000 clones in the sample; 70% to 90% occur only once, and 3.8% lies in the top ten. Sequencing input: peripheral blood. The receptors derive from a woman between 45 and 60 years old with acute or convalescent COVID-19. Both conserved end residues are part of each CDR3. D genes are given only for firm matches. Size tells how often a clone was seen (once, few, many) or the class of an expanded clone, and some rows leave it out.

j_call clone_size d_call v_call cdr3_aa cdr3_nt
TRBJ1-2 NA NA TRBV5-4 CASSVGGSYGYTF TGTGCCAGCAGCGTAGGGGGTAGTTATGGCTACACCTTC
TRBJ2-7 NA TRBD1 TRBV7-9 CASSFPGQGTYEQYF TGTGCCAGCAGCTTCCCGGGACAGGGGACCTACGAGCAGTACTTC
TRBJ2-7 NA NA TRBV11-2 CASSLAPAGTEQYF TGTGCCAGCAGCTTAGCCCCCGCAGGAACCGAGCAGTACTTC
TRBJ2-7 few NA TRBV10-3 CAIAGEGEQYEQYF TGTGCCATCGCAGGGGAAGGGGAGCAATACGAGCAGTACTTC
TRBJ1-1 NA NA TRBV27 CASSLSAGAFSTEAFF TGTGCCAGCAGTTTATCGGCAGGGGCCTTCAGCACTGAAGCTTTCTTT
TRBJ2-2 once NA TRBV6-5 CATRGTENTGELFF TGTGCCACCCGAGGAACGGAGAACACCGGGGAGCTGTTTTTT
TRBJ1-4 NA NA TRBV3-1/TRBV3-2 CASSQVGGHEKLFF TGTGCCAGCAGCCAAGTCGGGGGTCATGAAAAACTGTTTTTT
TRBJ2-7 NA NA TRBV27 CASSLSPGQPYDEQYF TGTGCCAGCAGTTTATCGCCCGGACAGCCCTACGACGAGCAGTACTTC
TRBJ1-2 NA TRBD1 TRBV18 CASSWPGTDQEGYGYTF TGTGCCAGCTCATGGCCCGGGACAGACCAAGAGGGCTATGGCTACACCTTC
TRBJ2-5 NA NA TRBV5-5 CASSLQDETQYF TGTGCCAGCAGTCTCCAGGATGAGACCCAGTACTTC